The 4 T cell receptor beta chains listed next were all sequenced from one sample in a study of blood T cell repertoires in COVID-19. The data were produced by immunoSEQ multiplex PCR, yet TCRdb's version contains in-frame clones alone and is incomplete. The table lists 140,000 to 150,000 clones, more than 70% of them singletons. The sample consisted of peripheral blood. These receptors all stem from a human donor in a cohort sampled during active COVID-19.

This clone was seen more than once but under ten times. This chain uses TRBV7-8 with TRBJ2-7, with 10 bases aligning to TRBD1. J lost 2 bases, V lost 7 bases, and 8 bases had no gene match. CDR3 length: 15 residues. From germline, CDR1 is SGHVS and CDR2 FQNEAQ. CDR3 loop: CASTFSGQGPYEQYF. CDR3 bases: TGTGCCAGCACCTTCTCGGGACAGGGGCCCTACGAGCAGTACTTC.

V gene TRBV2 combines with J gene TRBJ1-6; 7 bases are shared with TRBD1. This CDR3 spans 14 amino acids. Germline V lookup: CDR1 SNHLY, CDR2 FYNNEI. V trimming: 8 bases; J trimming: 5 bases; junction bases outside the gene matches: 6. The CDR3: CASGLTGNNSPLHF. CDR3 nucleotides: TGTGCCAGCGGTTTGACAGGGAATAATTCACCCCTCCACTTT. Using reference TRBV2 and TRBJ1-6 for the parts outside the CDR3, the full variable domain is EPEVTQTPSHQVTQMGQEVILRCVPISNHLYFYWYRQILGQKVEFLVSFYNNEISEKSEIFDDQFSVERPDGSNFTLKIRSTKLEDSAMYFCASGLTGNNSPLHFGNGTRLTVT.

The chain recombines TRBV15 with TRBJ2-7; 7 bases match TRBD1. The V segment lost 1 base and the J segment 6 bases; nucleotides outside the gene matches: 6. CDR3 length equals 14 residues. CDR1 is LNHNV, CDR2 YYDKDF, per germline (reference sequence). Written as DNA, the CDR3 is TGTGCCACCAGCAGAGGACAGGGAACGGGCGAGCAGTACTTC. Translation: CATSRGQGTGEQYF.

V is TRBV4-3 and J is TRBJ2-3; 9 bases align to TRBD2. Trimming took 0 bases from V and 3 from J; bases not matched to a gene: 10. Germline CDR1 is LGHNA and CDR2 is YSLEER. This CDR3 contains 18 residues. CDR3 residues: CASSQDIASSGSTDTQYF. The CDR3 DNA is TGCGCCAGCAGCCAAGACATCGCTAGTAGCGGGAGTACAGATACGCAGTATTTT.